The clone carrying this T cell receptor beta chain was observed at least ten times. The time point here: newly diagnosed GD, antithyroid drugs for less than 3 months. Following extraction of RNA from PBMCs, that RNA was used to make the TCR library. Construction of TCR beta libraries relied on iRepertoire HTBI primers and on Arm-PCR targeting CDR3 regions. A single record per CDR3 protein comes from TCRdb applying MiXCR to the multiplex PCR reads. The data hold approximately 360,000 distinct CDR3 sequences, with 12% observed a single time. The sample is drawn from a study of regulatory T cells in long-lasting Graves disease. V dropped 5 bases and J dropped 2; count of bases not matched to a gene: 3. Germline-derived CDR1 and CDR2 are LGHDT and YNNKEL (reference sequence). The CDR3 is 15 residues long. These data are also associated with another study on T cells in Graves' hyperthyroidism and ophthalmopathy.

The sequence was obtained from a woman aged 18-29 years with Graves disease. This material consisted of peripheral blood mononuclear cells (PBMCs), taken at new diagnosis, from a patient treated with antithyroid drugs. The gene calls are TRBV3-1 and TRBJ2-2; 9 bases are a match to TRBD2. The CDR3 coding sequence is TGTGCCAGCAGCAGACTAGCGGAAAACACCGGGGAGCTGTTTTTT. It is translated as CASSRLAENTGELFF. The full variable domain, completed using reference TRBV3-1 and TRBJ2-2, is DTAVSQTPKYLVTQMGNDKSIKCEQNLGHDTMYWYKQDSKKFLKIMFSYNNKELIINETVPNRFSPKSPDKAHLNLHINSLELGDSAVYFCASSRLAENTGELFFGEGSRLTVL.